These T cell receptor beta chains were read from a single sample in a study of blood T cell repertoires in COVID-19. The protocol was immunoSEQ multiplex PCR, while the TCRdb copy is restricted to in-frame clones and leaves out a portion. The repertoire includes about 34,000 clones, 91% of them detected once, and 5.5% sits in the top ten. The sequenced sample consisted of peripheral blood. These receptors were collected from an elderly woman with acute or convalescent COVID-19. Both conserved end residues are part of each CDR3. Fields, in order: clone size, J gene, D gene, V gene, CDR3 protein, CDR3 DNA. A D gene is named only where the DNA matches it firmly. Only part of the rows carry a size: once, few, many, or a class if the clone is expanded.

. | TRBJ1-1 | . | TRBV18 | CASSPKSPMNTEAFF | TGTGCCAGCTCACCAAAGAGCCCCATGAACACTGAAGCTTTCTTT
. | TRBJ1-6 | . | TRBV4-3 | CASSQDLPSSYNSPLHF | TGCGCCAGCAGCCAAGATCTCCCGAGCTCCTATAATTCACCCCTCCACTTT
. | TRBJ1-1 | . | TRBV15 | CATSRSGMGAAFF | TGTGCCACCAGCAGATCGGGCATGGGGGCGGCTTTCTTT
. | TRBJ2-1 | . | TRBV2 | CASGRGGNEQFF | TGTGCCAGCGGGAGGGGGGGCAATGAGCAGTTCTTC
. | TRBJ2-2 | . | TRBV5-1 | CASSGGAAANTGELFF | TGCGCCAGCAGCGGAGGAGCGGCAGCGAACACCGGGGAGCTGTTTTTT
. | TRBJ1-5 | . | TRBV2 | CASSTEYQPQHF | TGTGCCAGCAGCACAGAGTATCAGCCCCAGCATTTT
. | TRBJ1-2 | TRBD1 | TRBV19 | CASSGQGLGGYTF | TGTGCCAGTAGCGGACAGGGATTAGGTGGCTACACCTTC
. | TRBJ2-1 | TRBD2 | TRBV7-3 | CASSLGVSGASGEQFF | TGTGCCAGCAGCTTAGGGGTGAGCGGGGCGTCGGGTGAGCAGTTCTTC
few | TRBJ1-2 | . | TRBV28 | CASRPTSNYGYTF | TGTGCCAGCAGACCGACTTCTAACTATGGCTACACCTTC
. | TRBJ2-1 | . | TRBV19 | CASKQDSEQFF | TGTGCCAGTAAGCAGGACTCTGAGCAGTTCTTC
once | TRBJ2-7 | TRBD1 | TRBV7-2 | CASSIGGQNYEQYF | TGTGCCAGCAGCATAGGGGGCCAGAACTACGAGCAGTACTTC
. | TRBJ1-1 | . | TRBV10-2 | CASSWTANTEAFF | TGCGCCAGCAGCTGGACAGCGAACACTGAAGCTTTCTTT
. | TRBJ2-1 | . | TRBV5-1 | CASSLNSMTYNEQFF | TGCGCCAGCAGCTTGAACAGCATGACCTACAATGAGCAGTTCTTC
. | TRBJ2-2 | TRBD2 | TRBV5-1 | CASSLALTSGTGELFF | TGCGCCAGCAGCTTGGCCCTGACTAGCGGCACCGGGGAGCTGTTTTTT
. | TRBJ1-1 | TRBD1 | TRBV19 | CASSPQGTGGSEAFF | TGTGCCAGTAGTCCCCAGGGGACAGGGGGCTCGGAAGCTTTCTTT
. | TRBJ2-5 | TRBD2 | TRBV29-1 | CSVAWSGRGYQETQYF | TGCAGCGTTGCTTGGAGCGGGCGGGGGTACCAAGAGACCCAGTACTTC
few | TRBJ1-4 | TRBD1 | TRBV3-1/TRBV3-2 | CASSPPGGGGTNEKLFF | TGTGCCAGCAGCCCCCCAGGGGGCGGGGGAACTAATGAAAAACTGTTTTTT
. | TRBJ2-1 | TRBD2 | TRBV11-2 | CASSLGLDSYNEQFF | TGTGCCAGCAGCCTCGGACTAGACTCCTACAATGAGCAGTTCTTC
. | TRBJ2-1 | TRBD1 | TRBV2 | CASSGDRGGYNEQFF | TGTGCCAGCAGTGGGGACAGGGGCGGGTACAATGAGCAGTTCTTC
. | TRBJ2-3 | . | TRBV3-1/TRBV3-2 | CASSQRRTGSTDTQYF | TGTGCCAGCAGCCAAAGGAGGACGGGGAGTACAGATACGCAGTATTTT
. | TRBJ1-2 | TRBD1 | TRBV27 | CASSSGTDSNYGYTF | TGTGCCAGCAGTTCCGGGACAGACTCTAACTATGGCTACACCTTC
. | TRBJ2-1 | . | TRBV5-4 | CASSPRQYNEQFF | TGTGCCAGCAGCCCGAGACAGTACAATGAGCAGTTCTTC
. | TRBJ2-7 | . | TRBV29-1 | CSVLGIGYEQYF | TGCAGCGTGCTAGGCATTGGCTACGAGCAGTACTTC
. | TRBJ1-2 | . | TRBV7-8 | CASSLAPPRGSFNYGYTF | TGTGCCAGCAGCTTAGCCCCGCCTAGGGGCTCCTTTAACTATGGCTACACCTTC
. | TRBJ1-4 | TRBD1 | TRBV5-1 | CASSIGQEAEKLFF | TGCGCCAGCAGCATCGGACAGGAAGCGGAAAAACTGTTTTTT
. | TRBJ1-5 | TRBD1 | TRBV5-8 | CASSGDRGLNQPQHF | TGTGCCAGCAGCGGGGACAGGGGGCTCAATCAGCCCCAGCATTTT
. | TRBJ1-5 | . | TRBV12-3/TRBV12-4 | CASSRGESQPQHF | TGTGCCAGCAGCCGGGGGGAAAGTCAGCCCCAGCATTTT
once | TRBJ1-4 | . | TRBV7-9 | CASSSTFTANEKLFF | TGTGCCAGCAGCTCGACGTTCACAGCTAATGAAAAACTGTTTTTT
. | TRBJ2-1 | . | TRBV5-4 | CASSSIELNSYNEQFF | TGTGCCAGCAGCTCGATCGAACTTAATTCTTACAATGAGCAGTTCTTC
. | TRBJ1-3 | . | TRBV11-2 | CASSLAGVGNTIYF | TGTGCCAGCAGCTTAGCAGGGGTCGGAAACACCATATATTTT
. | TRBJ1-2 | . | TRBV9 | CASGQSNYGYTF | TGTGCCAGTGGACAGTCTAACTATGGCTACACCTTC
. | TRBJ2-5 | TRBD2 | TRBV30 | CAWSHSGAQETQYF | TGTGCCTGGAGTCATAGCGGGGCCCAAGAGACCCAGTACTTC
. | TRBJ2-5 | . | TRBV5-4 | CASSSGVETQYF | TGTGCCAGCAGCTCAGGGGTAGAGACCCAGTACTTC
. | TRBJ1-1 | . | TRBV6-2/TRBV6-3 | CASSYSPGRGGTEAFF | TGTGCCAGCAGTTACTCCCCTGGTAGGGGAGGCACTGAAGCTTTCTTT
. | TRBJ1-1 | TRBD1 | TRBV25-1 | CASSGSTGENTEAFF | TGTGCCAGCAGTGGATCGACAGGGGAGAACACTGAAGCTTTCTTT
. | TRBJ2-3 | TRBD1 | TRBV24-1 | CATRDRSTDTQYF | TGTGCCACCAGGGACAGGTCCACAGATACGCAGTATTTT
. | TRBJ2-5 | TRBD2 | TRBV11-2 | CASSLGLAGLETQYF | TGTGCCAGCAGCTTAGGCCTAGCGGGCTTAGAGACCCAGTACTTC
. | TRBJ1-2 | . | TRBV7-9 | CASSLERGIDGYTF | TGTGCCAGCAGCCTAGAACGGGGAATCGATGGCTACACCTTC